The subject of this entry is one T cell receptor beta chain. This entry comes from a study of blood T cell repertoires in COVID-19. The wider study: COVID-19 samples from acute and convalescent phases originated in the United States, Italy and Spain. T cells, B-cell-depleted T cells, or PBMCs supplied cDNA or gDNA.

The CDR3 spans 17 residues. CDR1 is SGHNT and CDR2 is YYREEE in the germline V gene (reference sequence). V shed 4 bases, J shed 7 bases, and the junction held 13 bases outside the gene matches. Source study methods: Researchers report that nucleated cell counts were estimated from reference gene primer amplification. The data were produced by immunoSEQ multiplex PCR, yet TCRdb's version contains in-frame clones alone and is incomplete. Clone size and V and J calls were adopted from that table, with D and trimming inferred from the DNA. The sample lists 350,000 to 450,000 clones; around 87% were seen once.

The chain couples TRBV5-4 to TRBJ2-2, with TRBD1 matching over 10 bases. Sequences were obtained from peripheral blood. This sequence was found in a woman aged 55-70 years with COVID-19, enrolled during active disease. In DNA, the CDR3 is TGTGCCAGCAGCCCTGAGGGGACAGGGGTCAGGGGCGGGGAGCTGTTTTTT. Its protein product is CASSPEGTGVRGGELFF.